This T cell receptor (beta chain) is from a study of beta chain features in type 1 diabetes. After removal of 7 bases from V and 0 bases from J, the junction contained 5 bases not matched to a gene. Germline V gene data show CDR1 as SQVTM and CDR2 as ANQGSEA. The CDR3 runs to 13 residues. Every bit of the isolated RNA underwent reverse transcription, so sequencing read expressed TCRB transcripts. TCRdb's table, derived via immunoSEQ multiplex PCR, lists solely in-frame clones and lacks some. Counted here are around 70,000 clones, about 50% occurring once; the ten biggest clones make up 0.55% to 0.8%. This clone was picked up a small number of times. Its antigen is not known. Whole-study results and caveats: In every one of the four CD4+ subsets, TCRB CDR3s were moderately but significantly shorter in Type 1 diabetes patients. Among type 1 diabetes patients, VDJ junctions had fewer insertions and more deletions.

The sequenced sample consisted of central memory CD4+ T cells from blood. The rearrangement uses TRBV29-1 and TRBJ1-1; 7 positions match TRBD1. This TCR came from a man aged 30-40 years with type 1 diabetes. The CDR3 nucleotides read TGCAGCGCTCTACAGGGGATGAACACTGAAGCTTTCTTT. Protein sequence: CSALQGMNTEAFF.